Each of the 26 T cell receptor beta chains below was sequenced from the same sample in a study of blood T cell repertoires in COVID-19. This table comes from immunoSEQ multiplex PCR, and its TCRdb copy is limited to in-frame clones, with some not included. The table lists roughly 200,000 clones, nearly 90% of them singletons. The sample was peripheral blood. The source is a woman between 18 and 29 years old who had recovered from COVID-19.

This chain links TRBV29-1 with TRBJ2-1, with 9 bases matching TRBD2. From germline, CDR1 is SQVTM and CDR2 ANQGSEA. The CDR3 contains 13 residues. V lost 5 bases, J lost 3 bases, and 2 bases stayed unmatched. CDR3 protein: CSVRTSVYNEQFF. DNA for the CDR3: TGCAGCGTTAGGACTAGCGTCTACAATGAGCAGTTCTTC.

DNA of the CDR3: TGTGCCAGCATTTGGGGAGGTTCAAGCTCCTACGAGCAGTACTTC. Translation: CASIWGGSSSYEQYF. The chain recombines TRBV2 with TRBJ2-7; D possibly corresponds to TRBD2 (6 bases). The CDR3 totals 15 residues. V lost 7 bases to trimming and J lost 0 bases, with 16 bases between them. Germline CDR1 SNHLY, CDR2 FYNNEI.

The chain recombines TRBV4-1 with TRBJ2-2, with a weak D call TRBD1 (6 bases). The CDR3 runs 15 residues. Germline CDR1 is MGHRA and CDR2 is YSYEKL. V dropped 0 bases and J dropped 5 bases, with 10 bases sitting between them. CDR3: CASSQDEGGTGELFF. Written as DNA, the CDR3 is TGCGCCAGCAGCCAAGACGAAGGGGGAACCGGGGAGCTGTTTTTT.

The V gene is TRBV11-2, the J gene TRBJ2-1; weak D call: TRBD1 (6 bases). The V end lost 3 bases, the J end lost 8 bases, and 17 bases lay between the germline ends. Germline CDR1 is SGHAT and CDR2 is FQNNGV. This CDR3 region has 15 residues. The DNA of the CDR3 is TGTGCCAGCAGCTTTAGCGACAGGCATCGCGATGAGCAGTTCTTC. Translated, it gives CASSFSDRHRDEQFF.

The chain joins TRBV7-6 to TRBJ1-1, with D perhaps matching TRBD1 (6 bases). The CDR3 is 12 residues long. Germline CDR1 is SGHVS and CDR2 is FNYEAQ. V gave up 5 bases and J gave up 9 bases, with 13 bases separating them. The CDR3 here is CASSASGGKAFF. CDR3 sequence (DNA): TGTGCCAGCAGCGCCTCGGGGGGCAAAGCTTTCTTT. The entire variable domain, with the rest obtained from reference TRBV7-6 and TRBJ1-1, is as follows: GAGVSQSPRYKVTKRGQDVALRCDPISGHVSLYWYRQALGQGPEFLTYFNYEAQQDKSGLPNDRFSAERPEGSISTLTIQRTEQRDSAMYRCASSASGGKAFFGQGTRLTVV.

V usage is TRBV5-1 and J usage is TRBJ1-1; D is ambiguous. Trimming took 2 bases from V and 1 from J, leaving 12 bases between them. The length of the CDR3 is 15 residues. From germline, CDR1 is SGHRS and CDR2 YFSETQ. The CDR3: CASSFFDRGNTEAFF. The CDR3 DNA reads TGCGCCAGCAGCTTTTTCGACCGGGGGAACACTGAAGCTTTCTTT.

The J gene is TRBJ1-5, the V gene TRBV9; 10 bases are shared with TRBD1. The CDR3 runs to 15 residues. The V segment lost 5 bases and the J segment 5 bases; nucleotides outside the gene matches: 7. From germline, CDR1 is SGDLS and CDR2 YYNGEE. CDR3 loop: CASSDGTGAHQPQHF. Written as DNA, the CDR3 is TGTGCCAGCAGTGATGGGACAGGGGCCCATCAGCCCCAGCATTTT.

This clone was counted only a few times. The chain combines TRBV6-2 or TRBV6-3 with TRBJ2-1; 9 bases match TRBD2. The V segment lost 2 bases and the J segment 4 bases; nucleotides outside the gene matches: 3. The CDR3 is 15 amino acids. Per the germline V gene, CDR1 is MNHEY and CDR2 is SVGEGT. As DNA, the CDR3 is TGTGCCAGCAGTTACGGCGGGAGGGCTTACAATGAGCAGTTCTTC. Translation: CASSYGGRAYNEQFF.

The chain has TRBV24-1 and TRBJ2-5; TRBD2 is a possible D gene (6 bases). The CDR3 totals 15 residues. With 1 base removed from V and 4 bases from J, the gap between germline ends came to 12 bases. Germline lookup yields CDR1 KGHDR and CDR2 SFDVKD. In DNA form, the CDR3 reads TGTGCCACCAGTGATTTCGGAGGGGCGGGAGAGACCCAGTACTTC. Its protein is CATSDFGGAGETQYF.

V gene TRBV30 combines with J gene TRBJ1-6; TRBD1 is a possible D gene (6 bases). Trimming took off 5 bases at V and 10 bases at J, with 15 bases between the two ends. The V gene's germline CDR1 is GTSNPN and CDR2 SVGIG (reference sequence). The CDR3 spans 13 residues. CDR3: CAWVPFQGSPLHF. CDR3 bases: TGTGCCTGGGTCCCTTTTCAGGGGTCACCCCTCCACTTT.

The chain combines TRBV29-1 with TRBJ2-3; D is uncertain. CDR1 is SQVTM and CDR2 is ANQGSEA in the germline V gene. V was trimmed by 5 bases and J by 0 bases, leaving 12 bases between them. This CDR3 is built from 14 residues. CDR3 region: CSVSAKTSTDTQYF. DNA for the CDR3: TGCAGCGTTAGCGCAAAAACTAGCACAGATACGCAGTATTTT.

A remark on this clone: The same CDR3 arises from other DNA sequences in this sample as well. The chain combines TRBV18 with TRBJ1-2, with TRBD1 matching over 9 bases. CDR1 and CDR2 (germline): KGHSH, LQKENI. The CDR3 runs 15 residues. With 0 bases clipped from V and 4 bases from J, the junction kept 3 bases outside the gene matches. CDR3 amino acids: CASSPPGQGGYGYTF. For the CDR3, the DNA is TGTGCCAGCTCACCACCGGGACAGGGCGGCTATGGCTACACCTTC.

This rearrangement joins TRBV4-3 to TRBJ1-6, with D maybe TRBD1 (5 bases). Trimming removed 1 base from V and 0 bases from J, with 10 bases in between. The CDR3 length is 17 residues. CDR1 and CDR2 (germline): LGHNA, YSLEER. The DNA for the CDR3 is TGCGCCAGCAGCCAAGGGACAAGCGCCTCCTATAATTCACCCCTCCACTTT. It codes for CASSQGTSASYNSPLHF.

This sequence joins TRBV29-1 and TRBJ2-7; the match to TRBD1 covers 8 bases. Trimming at V came to 5 bases and at J to 2 bases, leaving 5 bases not matched to a gene. Looked up from germline, CDR1 is SQVTM and CDR2 is ANQGSEA. The CDR3 contains 13 residues. In DNA, the CDR3 is TGCAGCGTTCGGGACAGGTTAACCTACGAGCAGTACTTC. This gives the protein CSVRDRLTYEQYF.

The chain couples TRBV19 to TRBJ2-3; 7 bases are shared with TRBD2. This CDR3 is 15 amino acids long. V shed 5 bases and J 1 base; nucleotides not matched to a gene: 6. Germline V gene data show CDR1 as LNHDA and CDR2 as SQIVND (reference sequence). This CDR3 is CASSLWGGGTDTQYF. In DNA form, the CDR3 reads TGTGCCAGTAGTCTTTGGGGGGGAGGCACAGATACGCAGTATTTT.

This rearrangement joins TRBV6-5 to TRBJ2-7; D ambiguous. The CDR3 is 11 residues long. The ends were cut back, 7 bases at V and 6 bases at J, with 10 bases in the middle. CDR1 is MNHEY, CDR2 SVGAGI, per germline. In nucleotides, the CDR3 is TGTGCCAGCACTAGTGGGTCCGAGCAGTACTTC. The encoded protein is CASTSGSEQYF.

The chain has TRBV19 and TRBJ1-1; no clear D gene. The V end was cut by 8 bases, the J end by 0 bases, with 7 bases between. The length of the CDR3 is 12 residues. CDR1 and CDR2 from the germline V gene are LNHDA and SQIVND (reference sequence). CDR3 in DNA: TGTGCCAGTTCAAATTTGAACACTGAAGCTTTCTTT. Amino acid sequence: CASSNLNTEAFF.

The chain has TRBV9 and TRBJ1-1; maybe TRBD1 (6 bases). The CDR3 is 15 residues long. Trimming cost V 6 bases and J 2 bases, with 17 bases left between them. Germline loops: CDR1 SGDLS, CDR2 YYNGEE. Written as DNA, the CDR3 is TGTGCCAGCACCCTCTTAACAGGGCGAAACACTGAAGCTTTCTTT. It specifies CASTLLTGRNTEAFF.

V is TRBV13 and J is TRBJ2-1; 13 nucleotides agree with TRBD2. The CDR3 contains 19 residues. The germline V gene encodes CDR1 PRHDT and CDR2 FYEKMQ (reference sequence). V shed 4 bases and J 7 bases; nucleotides not matched to a gene: 16. This CDR3 reads CASSSGTSGVSTPFNEQFF. In nucleotides, the CDR3 is TGTGCCAGCAGCTCCGGGACTAGCGGGGTCAGTACCCCATTTAATGAGCAGTTCTTC. The variable domain in full, completed from reference TRBV13 and TRBJ2-1, reads AAGVIQSPRHLIKEKRETATLKCYPIPRHDTVYWYQQGPGQDPQFLISFYEKMQSDKGSIPDRFSAQQFSDYHSELNMSSLELGDSALYFCASSSGTSGVSTPFNEQFFGPGTRLTVL.

The CDR3 protein is CASSMGLAGRETQYF. CDR3 in DNA: TGTGCCAGTAGTATGGGCCTAGCGGGAAGGGAGACCCAGTACTTC. This rearrangement joins TRBV19 to TRBJ2-5, with TRBD2 identical over 9 bases. V trimming: 3 bases; J trimming: 5 bases; junction bases outside the gene matches: 7. Germline V gives CDR1 LNHDA, CDR2 SQIVND (reference sequence). The CDR3 covers 15 residues. The complete variable domain, with remaining parts taken from reference TRBV19 and TRBJ2-5, reads DGGITQSPKYLFRKEGQNVTLSCEQNLNHDAMYWYRQDPGQGLRLIYYSQIVNDFQKGDIAEGYSVSREKKESFPLTVTSAQKNPTAFYLCASSMGLAGRETQYFGPGTRLLVL.

This chain joins TRBV7-2 and TRBJ1-6; TRBD1 is a possible D gene (5 bases). The V end was cut by 3 bases, the J end by 5 bases, with 14 bases between. This CDR3 comprises 16 residues. Germline-derived CDR1 and CDR2 are SGHTA and FQGNSA. CDR3 sequence (DNA): TGTGCCAGCAGCTTGGAGGGGAATGTGAATAATTCACCCCTCCACTTT. Protein product: CASSLEGNVNNSPLHF.

This clone showed up just once. V gene TRBV11-2 combines with J gene TRBJ1-3; D is unresolved. The V gene's germline CDR1 is SGHAT and CDR2 FQNNGV. The V end lost 9 bases, the J end lost 0 bases, and 12 bases lay between the germline ends. The CDR3 spans 14 residues. The CDR3 region has the DNA TGTGCCAGTAGTTTGCTCAACTCTGGAAACACCATATATTTT. It codes for CASSLLNSGNTIYF.

The chain uses TRBV11-2 and TRBJ2-1; the match to TRBD2 covers 13 bases. J was trimmed by 9 bases and V by 3 bases; bases with no gene match: 5. Germline V CDR1 and CDR2: SGHAT, FQNNGV. The CDR3 is made up of 15 amino acids. DNA of the CDR3: TGTGCCAGCAGCTTGAGGACTAGCGGGAGAGGTGAGCAGTTCTTC. It yields the protein CASSLRTSGRGEQFF. Variable domain in full (rest from reference TRBV11-2 and TRBJ2-1): EAGVAQSPRYKIIEKRQSVAFWCNPISGHATLYWYQQILGQGPKLLIQFQNNGVVDDSQLPKDRFSAERLKGVDSTLKIQPAKLEDSAVYLCASSLRTSGRGEQFFGPGTRLTVL.

The chain carries TRBV27 and TRBJ1-3; 8 nucleotides match TRBD1. CDR1 and CDR2 from the germline V gene are MNHEY and SMNVEV (reference sequence). The CDR3 extends over 15 amino acids. The ends lost 5 bases at V and 4 bases at J; junction bases unmatched: 7. CDR3 sequence reads: CASSPYRGSGNTIYF. CDR3 nucleotide sequence: TGTGCCAGCAGTCCATACAGGGGGTCCGGAAACACCATATATTTT.

This chain joins TRBV9 and TRBJ2-1; D remains unclear. V was pared by 0 bases and J by 4 bases, with 11 bases between. CDR1 is SGDLS, CDR2 YYNGEE, per germline. This CDR3 spans 15 amino acids. CDR3 protein: CASSVEVERYNEQFF. The CDR3 bases are TGTGCCAGCAGCGTAGAGGTGGAGCGTTACAATGAGCAGTTCTTC.

This rearrangement joins TRBV7-3 to TRBJ2-1; no reliable D call. V lost 0 bases to trimming and J lost 6 bases, with 9 bases between them. The germline gives CDR1 SGHTA, CDR2 FQGTGA. The CDR3 spans 14 residues. The CDR3, as DNA: TGTGCCAGCAGCTTAACGGGCAGTTTCAATGAGCAGTTCTTC. This sequence encodes CASSLTGSFNEQFF.